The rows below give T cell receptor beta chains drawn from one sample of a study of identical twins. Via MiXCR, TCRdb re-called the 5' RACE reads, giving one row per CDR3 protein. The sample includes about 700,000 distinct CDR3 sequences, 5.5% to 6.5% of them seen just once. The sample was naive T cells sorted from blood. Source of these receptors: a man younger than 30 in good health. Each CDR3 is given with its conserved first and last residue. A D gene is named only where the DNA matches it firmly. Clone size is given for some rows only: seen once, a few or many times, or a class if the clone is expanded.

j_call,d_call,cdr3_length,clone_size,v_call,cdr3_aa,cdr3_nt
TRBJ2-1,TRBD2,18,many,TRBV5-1,CASSFRLATDSSYNEQFF,TGCGCCAGCAGCTTTCGACTAGCCACCGACTCCTCCTACAATGAGCAGTTCTTC
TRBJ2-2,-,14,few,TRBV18,CASSPARPTGELFF,TGTGCCAGCTCACCAGCCAGGCCTACCGGGGAGCTGTTTTTT
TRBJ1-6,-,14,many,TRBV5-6,CASSLGQGGTPLHF,TGTGCCAGCAGCTTGGGACAAGGTGGGACACCCCTCCACTTT
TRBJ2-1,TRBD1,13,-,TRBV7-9,CASSVDRGHEQFF,TGTGCCAGCAGCGTTGACAGGGGGCATGAGCAGTTCTTC
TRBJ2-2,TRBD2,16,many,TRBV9,CASSGLAVKRTGELFF,TGTGCCAGCAGCGGGCTAGCGGTCAAGCGTACCGGGGAGCTGTTTTTT
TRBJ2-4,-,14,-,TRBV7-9,CASPYGGHQNIQYF,TGTGCCAGCCCATATGGGGGACACCAAAACATTCAGTACTTC
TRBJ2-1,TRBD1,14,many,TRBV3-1,CASSLRTGNNEQFF,TGTGCCAGCAGCCTTAGGACAGGGAACAATGAGCAGTTCTTC
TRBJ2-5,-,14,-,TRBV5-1,CASSSRREQETQYF,TGCGCCAGCAGCTCCCGACGAGAACAAGAGACCCAGTACTTC
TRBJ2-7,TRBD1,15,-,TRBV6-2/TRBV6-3,CASSSSGQGMGEQYF,TGTGCCAGCAGTTCATCGGGACAGGGTATGGGCGAGCAGTACTTC
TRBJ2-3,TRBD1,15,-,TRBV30,CAWRTGTGVTDTQYF,TGTGCCTGGAGGACCGGGACAGGGGTCACAGATACGCAGTATTTT
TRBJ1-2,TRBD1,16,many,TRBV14,CASSQDHRGLRYGYTF,TGTGCCAGCAGCCAAGATCACAGGGGGCTTCGGTATGGCTACACCTTC
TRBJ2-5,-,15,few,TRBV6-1,CASSEDRHSQETQYF,TGTGCCAGCAGTGAAGACAGGCACTCTCAAGAGACCCAGTACTTC
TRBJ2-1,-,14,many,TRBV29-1,CSVPREGAYNEQFF,TGCAGCGTGCCCAGGGAAGGGGCTTACAATGAGCAGTTCTTC
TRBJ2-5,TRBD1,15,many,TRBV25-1,CATSPGTGGQETQYF,TGTGCCACGTCCCCAGGAACAGGGGGCCAAGAGACCCAGTACTTC
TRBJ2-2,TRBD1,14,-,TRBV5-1,CASGQGSNTGELFF,TGCGCCAGCGGACAGGGGTCGAACACCGGGGAGCTGTTTTTT
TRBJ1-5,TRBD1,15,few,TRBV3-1,CASSQGQGISTPQHF,TGTGCCAGCAGCCAAGGACAGGGAATCTCTACGCCCCAGCATTTT
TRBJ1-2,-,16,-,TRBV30,CAWSVYEAVRQYGYTF,TGTGCCTGGAGTGTATATGAGGCAGTGCGGCAGTATGGCTACACCTTC
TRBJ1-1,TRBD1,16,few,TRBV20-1,CSATPLGQGAGTEAFF,TGCAGTGCTACACCCCTGGGACAGGGGGCGGGCACTGAAGCTTTCTTT
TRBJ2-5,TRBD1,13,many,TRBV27,CASISTGLGTQYF,TGTGCCAGCATCTCGACAGGGCTAGGGACCCAGTACTTC
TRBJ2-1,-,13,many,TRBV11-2,CASSLVEWDEQFF,TGTGCCAGCAGCTTAGTTGAATGGGATGAGCAGTTCTTC
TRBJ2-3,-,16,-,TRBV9,CASSVGGSRLADTQYF,TGTGCCAGCAGCGTAGGAGGGTCCCGCCTGGCCGATACGCAGTATTTT
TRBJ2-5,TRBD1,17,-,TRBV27,CASSPNAFWTGLETQYF,TGTGCCAGCAGTCCTAACGCCTTTTGGACAGGGCTGGAGACCCAGTACTTC
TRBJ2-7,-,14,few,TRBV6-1,CASRAKDGLWQQYF,TGTGCCAGCAGAGCAAAGGATGGCCTTTGGCAGCAGTACTTC
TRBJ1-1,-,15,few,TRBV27,CASSSWEGLNTEAFF,TGTGCCAGCAGTTCTTGGGAAGGGCTGAACACTGAAGCTTTCTTT
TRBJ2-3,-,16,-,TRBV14,CASSQDRALGTDTQYF,TGTGCCAGCAGCCAAGATCGGGCCTTGGGCACAGATACGCAGTATTTT
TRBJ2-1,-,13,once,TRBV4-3,CASSQFRYNEQFF,TGCGCCAGCAGCCAATTTCGGTACAATGAGCAGTTCTTC
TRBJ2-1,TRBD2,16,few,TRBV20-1,CNPLAGGPQTVYEQFF,TGCAACCCACTAGCGGGAGGGCCCCAGACCGTCTATGAGCAGTTCTTC
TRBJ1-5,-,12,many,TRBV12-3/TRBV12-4,CASRPGGQPQHF,TGTGCCAGCAGACCCGGGGGTCAGCCCCAGCATTTT
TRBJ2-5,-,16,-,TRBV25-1,CASSEYGVTIGETQYF,TGTGCCAGCAGTGAATATGGGGTTACTATAGGGGAGACCCAGTACTTC
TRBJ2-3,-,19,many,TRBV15,CATSRDRRLAYNSTDTQYF,TGTGCCACCAGCAGAGATCGTCGGCTAGCGTATAATTCCACAGATACGCAGTATTTT
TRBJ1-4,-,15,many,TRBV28,CASSSPGEGGEKLFF,TGTGCCAGCAGTTCCCCCGGGGAGGGTGGTGAAAAACTGTTTTTT
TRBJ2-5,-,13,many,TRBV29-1,CSVSPRYVETQYF,TGCAGCGTCTCACCTCGATACGTGGAGACCCAGTACTTC
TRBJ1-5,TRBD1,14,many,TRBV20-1,CSAQTGIGNQPQHF,TGCAGTGCGCAGACAGGGATCGGCAATCAGCCCCAGCATTTT
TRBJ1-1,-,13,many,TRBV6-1,CASKKQTNTEAFF,TGTGCCAGCAAGAAACAGACGAACACTGAAGCTTTCTTT
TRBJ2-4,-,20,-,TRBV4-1,CASSQEYMQGQILAKNIQYF,TGCGCCAGCAGCCAAGAGTATATGCAGGGGCAGATCTTAGCCAAAAACATTCAGTACTTC
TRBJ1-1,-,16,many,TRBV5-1,CASSLNTGTMNTEAFF,TGCGCCAGCAGCTTGAATACAGGGACTATGAACACTGAAGCTTTCTTT
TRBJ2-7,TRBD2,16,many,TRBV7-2,CASSSTLAGGPYEQYF,TGTGCCAGCAGCTCGACACTAGCGGGAGGGCCCTACGAGCAGTACTTC
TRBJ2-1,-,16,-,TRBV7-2,CASRPGHAGPINEQFF,TGTGCCAGCAGACCGGGGCATGCGGGCCCAATCAATGAGCAGTTCTTC